This entry describes one TCR beta chain. Its antigen is still unknown. The CDR3 is made up of 16 amino acids. Germline values: CDR1 DFQATT, CDR2 SNEGSKA (reference sequence). With 6 bases removed from V and 6 bases from J, the gap between germline ends came to 23 bases. These data originate in a study of response to subunit inactivated influenza vaccine. Findings and limits, study-wide: A suggestion made by the authors is that each seasonal influenza vaccination recruits few new T cells.

TCRdb reprocessed the RT-PCR reads with MiXCR, giving one entry per CDR3 protein. In the table there are about half a million distinct CDR3 sequences, roughly 23% of which are singletons. The chain uses TRBV20-1 and TRBJ2-2; either TRBD1 or TRBD2 may supply D (6 bases each). The receptor was isolated from a man aged 50 or older who received an inactivated influenza vaccine. This specimen consisted of CD4+ T cells sorted from PBMCs, obtained more than 4 days after vaccination. This CDR3 reads CSAAGGRRGFPGELFF. DNA for the CDR3: TGCAGTGCGGCTGGGGGGCGCAGGGGATTTCCCGGGGAGCTGTTTTTT.